This T cell receptor (beta chain) emerged from a study of cytomegalovirus exposure and HLA in healthy donors. 13 Jbeta primers and 60 Vbeta primers were used for the PCR. Produced via immunoSEQ multiplex PCR; TCRdb's table is partial and in-frame only. Of around 120,000 clones in the sample, about 83% are singletons; the top ten hold over 5%. The receptor was isolated from a female donor in good health and CMV-seropositive. Sequencing used PBMCs.

The CDR3 nucleotides read TGTGCCAGCATCAAAAGCGGGAGACGCACAGATACGCAGTATTTT. Protein product: CASIKSGRRTDTQYF. The rearrangement links TRBV11-2 to TRBJ2-3; the match to TRBD2 covers 8 bases. This CDR3 has 15 amino acids. V lost 7 bases and J lost 1; bases outside the gene matches: 7. Germline lookup yields CDR1 SGHAT and CDR2 FQNNGV.